Reported below is one TCR beta chain. The data are from a study of T cell changes during pregnancy in multiple sclerosis. Trimming cost V 2 bases and J 2 bases; bases outside gene matches: 2. Germline-derived CDR1 and CDR2 are MDHEN and SYDVKM. The CDR3 runs 15 residues. Assay used: immunoSEQ multiplex PCR; TCRdb lists only in-frame clones, some missing. This sample has 22,000 or so clones; roughly 90% occur once, and the top ten carry 0.5% to 0.8%. The sample consisted of CD4+ T cells from peripheral blood mononuclear cells, taken after pregnancy. The rearrangement joins TRBV28 to TRBJ2-5; 10 bases agree with TRBD1. This clonotype was sampled from a female donor in good health, enrolled as a control in a pregnancy study. The CDR3 bases are TGTGCCAGCAGTTTAGGGACAGGGGATCAAGAGACCCAGTACTTC. Translated: CASSLGTGDQETQYF.